These 24 T cell receptor beta chains were all obtained from the same sample, sequenced in a study of blood T cell repertoires in COVID-19. The repertoire was sequenced with immunoSEQ multiplex PCR; TCRdb's copy has only in-frame clones and lacks some. This table holds almost 400,000 clones, 88% found once. Sequencing was performed on PBMCs or T cells enriched from blood (not recorded which). The receptors derive from a woman aged 25-40 years with acute COVID-19.

This clone was detected once. The CDR3 reads CASSLGGQSNQPQHF. The CDR3 DNA reads TGTGCCAGCAGCTTGGGGGGACAGTCCAATCAGCCCCAGCATTTT. V gene TRBV5-6 combines with J gene TRBJ1-5, with TRBD1 matching over 7 bases. The germline gives CDR1 SGHDT, CDR2 YYEEEE. This CDR3 is 15 amino acids long. V dropped 0 bases and J dropped 3; count of bases not matched to a gene: 3. Based on the CDR3 plus reference TRBV5-6 and TRBJ1-5, the full variable domain is DAGVTQSPTHLIKTRGQQVTLRCSPKSGHDTVSWYQQALGQGPQFIFQYYEEEERQRGNFPDRFSGHQFPNYSSELNVNALLLGDSALYLCASSLGGQSNQPQHFGDGTRLSIL.

This clone occurred once. The rearrangement uses TRBV11-3 and TRBJ1-5, with D unresolved. CDR1 is SGHNT and CDR2 is YENEEA in the germline V gene. The CDR3 is 16 amino acids. Trimming left V 1 base short and J 5 bases short, with 15 bases between. In DNA form, the CDR3 reads TGTGCCAGCAGCTTAGGTGCGACTCCAGAAGATCAGCCCCAGCATTTT. It encodes CASSLGATPEDQPQHF.

This sequence joins TRBV2 and TRBJ1-4; maybe TRBD1 (6 bases). V was pared by 6 bases and J by 4 bases, with 12 bases between. The CDR3 has 14 residues. Germline V gene data show CDR1 as SNHLY and CDR2 as FYNNEI. CDR3 in amino acids: CASRLDRHNEKLFF. CDR3 nucleotide sequence: TGTGCCAGCAGATTGGACAGACATAATGAAAAACTGTTTTTT.

The chain recombines TRBV7-9 with TRBJ1-1; tentative D call: TRBD1 (6 bases). CDR1 and CDR2 from the germline V gene are SEHNR and FQNEAQ (reference sequence). The CDR3 sequence is 17 residues long. Trimming took 3 bases from V and 4 from J, leaving 21 bases between them. CDR3 nucleotide sequence: TGTGCCAGCAGCTTTTTTGGGGCGCGGGGGGCCAGCACTGAAGCTTTCTTT. As protein: CASSFFGARGASTEAFF.

The chain joins TRBV11-2 to TRBJ1-5; D perhaps matches TRBD1 (5 bases). Deletions cut 2 bases from V and 4 bases from J, with 9 bases between. The CDR3 totals 14 residues. CDR1 is SGHAT, CDR2 FQNNGV, per germline. The CDR3 protein is CASSLSGANQPQHF. The CDR3 DNA follows: TGTGCCAGCAGCTTAAGCGGGGCAAATCAGCCCCAGCATTTT.

The chain links TRBV7-2 to TRBJ1-1; 8 bases are a match to TRBD1. J gave up 4 bases and V 5 bases, and 9 bases lay outside the gene matches. Germline CDR1 SGHTA, CDR2 FQGNSA. This CDR3 comprises 15 residues. CDR3 protein: CASSRLVDRGTEAFF. The CDR3 nucleotides read TGTGCCAGCAGCCGTTTGGTTGACAGGGGCACTGAAGCTTTCTTT.

The rearrangement links TRBV5-5 to TRBJ1-1; no clear D. The V and J ends lost 0 bases and 1 base respectively, with 7 bases between them. The CDR3 covers 14 residues. Germline loops: CDR1 SGHKS, CDR2 YYEKEE (reference sequence). The CDR3 region is CASSLARGNTEAFF. Written as DNA, the CDR3 is TGTGCCAGCAGCTTGGCACGAGGGAACACTGAAGCTTTCTTT.

The chain employs TRBV6-5 and TRBJ1-1; D is unresolved. This CDR3 spans 15 amino acids. Trimming stripped 8 bases from V and 0 bases from J, with 16 bases between. The germline V gene has CDR1 MNHEY and CDR2 SVGAGI. The CDR3: CASRLAASMNTEAFF. DNA of the CDR3: TGTGCCAGCCGACTAGCAGCCTCTATGAACACTGAAGCTTTCTTT.

This rearrangement joins TRBV27 to TRBJ1-1; TRBD1 matches at 12 bases. The V gene end was trimmed by 3 bases and the J gene end by 4 bases; junction bases not matched to a gene: 3. Germline V gene sequence: CDR1 MNHEY, CDR2 SMNVEV (reference sequence). The CDR3 extends over 15 amino acids. The DNA of the CDR3 is TGTGCCAGCAGTTTTGGGACAGGGGGCGGCACTGAAGCTTTCTTT. This encodes CASSFGTGGGTEAFF.

The V and J genes are TRBV10-3 and TRBJ1-6; D possibly corresponds to TRBD1 (5 bases). Germline V lookup: CDR1 ENHRY, CDR2 SYGVKD. The CDR3 has 13 residues. V shed 4 bases and J shed 14 bases, with 15 bases lying between them. The CDR3 DNA reads TGTGCCATCAGTGGAGGAGGGACCGCCACCCTCCACTTT. This translates into CAISGGGTATLHF.

The chain joins TRBV6-5 to TRBJ2-7, with 9 bases identical to TRBD1. Germline loops: CDR1 MNHEY, CDR2 SVGAGI. The CDR3 is made up of 15 amino acids. The J segment lost 3 bases and the V segment lost 5 bases, leaving 8 bases of the junction unmatched. CDR3 in amino acids: CASSPLGTGFYEQYF. The CDR3 DNA follows: TGTGCCAGCAGTCCCCTTGGGACAGGGTTCTACGAGCAGTACTTC.

This clone was observed once. The chain carries TRBV6-2 or TRBV6-3 and TRBJ2-6, with D possibly TRBD1 on 6 matching bases. Germline assignment: CDR1 MNHEY and CDR2 SVGEGT. V was shortened by 7 bases and J by 0 bases, with 16 bases between the two germline ends. The CDR3 runs 17 residues. Here the CDR3 reads CASTPGTGSSGANVLTF. The CDR3 nucleotides read TGTGCCAGCACCCCCGGAACAGGGAGCTCTGGGGCCAACGTCCTGACTTTC.

The J gene is TRBJ1-1, the V gene TRBV20-1; D possibly corresponds to TRBD1 (5 bases). Germline-derived CDR1 and CDR2 are DFQATT and SNEGSKA (reference sequence). Deletions cut 3 bases from V and 5 bases from J, with 7 bases between. This CDR3 is 11 amino acids long. CDR3 nucleotide sequence: TGCAGTGCTAGCACAGGTACTGAAGCTTTCTTT. Translating gives CSASTGTEAFF.

This chain uses TRBV29-1 with TRBJ2-5, with TRBD1 matching over 10 bases. The CDR3 extends over 14 amino acids. CDR1 SQVTM and CDR2 ANQGSEA come from the germline V gene. Losses at the gene ends were 4 bases for V and 5 bases for J; bases not matched to a gene: 7. The CDR3 protein is CSVAGTGERETQYF. The CDR3 nucleotides read TGCAGCGTTGCCGGGACAGGGGAGAGGGAGACCCAGTACTTC. The whole variable domain, filled in from reference TRBV29-1 and TRBJ2-5, reads SAVISQKPSRDICQRGTSLTIQCQVDSQVTMMFWYRQQPGQSLTLIATANQGSEATYESGFVIDKFPISRPNLTFSTLTVSNMSPEDSSIYLCSVAGTGERETQYFGPGTRLLVL.

The chain carries TRBV21-1 and TRBJ1-2; no DNA check was done on the table's D call, TRBD1. TRBV21-1 is a known pseudogene. CDR3 length: 15 amino acids. The CDR3 sequence: CASSEGDTPNYGYTF. The DNA for the CDR3 is TGTGCCAGCAGCGAGGGGGACACACCTAACTATGGCTACACCTTC.

The chain couples TRBV5-1 to TRBJ1-1, with 10 bases matching TRBD1. Germline trimming cut 0 bases from V and 7 bases from J; bases unmatched to any gene: 15. CDR1 and CDR2 (germline): SGHRS, YFSETQ. The CDR3 has 18 amino acids. CDR3 in amino acids: CASSLGDRGSGSISEAFF. CDR3 nucleotides: TGCGCCAGCAGCTTGGGGGACAGGGGTTCAGGTTCGATTAGTGAAGCTTTCTTT.

This clone was observed a few times. The chain combines TRBV18 with TRBJ1-4, with D uncertain. The CDR3 runs to 16 residues. Germline V gene lookup returns CDR1 KGHSH and CDR2 LQKENI. The V gene lost 3 bases and the J gene lost 0 bases, with 11 bases spanning the gap. In nucleotides, the CDR3 is TGTGCCAGCTCACCGGAGGCAACTCCAACTAATGAAAAACTGTTTTTT. Its protein product is CASSPEATPTNEKLFF.

CDR3 in amino acids: CASSSEGGENSPLHF. The DNA of the CDR3 is TGCGCCAGCAGCTCCGAGGGGGGGGAAAATTCACCCCTCCACTTT. The chain uses TRBV5-1 and TRBJ1-6; TRBD1 is a possible D gene (6 bases). The V gene lost 3 bases and the J gene lost 7 bases, with 14 bases spanning the gap. The CDR3 totals 15 residues. Germline V gene lookup returns CDR1 SGHRS and CDR2 YFSETQ.

Written as DNA, the CDR3 is TGTGCCAGCAGCTTGGTCAGAAACTATGGCTACACCTTC. Encoded protein: CASSLVRNYGYTF. V and J are TRBV7-2 and TRBJ1-2, with unresolved D. V lost 3 bases and J 2 bases, leaving 7 bases between the germline ends. CDR1 SGHTA and CDR2 FQGNSA come from the germline V gene. This CDR3 has 13 residues. Supplemented by reference TRBV7-2 and TRBJ1-2, the full variable domain reads GAGVSQSPSNKVTEKGKDVELRCDPISGHTALYWYRQSLGQGLEFLIYFQGNSAPDKSGLPSDRFSAERTGGSVSTLTIQRTQQEDSAVYLCASSLVRNYGYTFGSGTRLTVV.

The chain uses TRBV11-2 and TRBJ2-3, with 7 bases aligning to TRBD2. The germline CDR1 and CDR2 sequences are SGHAT and FQNNGV. The CDR3 sequence is 16 residues long. V shed 5 bases and J 5 bases; nucleotides not matched to a gene: 13. The CDR3 coding sequence is TGTGCCAGCAGCACTGGGGGGGGAGTACAGCGAGATACGCAGTATTTT. This sequence encodes CASSTGGGVQRDTQYF.

V is TRBV5-1 and J is TRBJ2-1; D unclear. CDR1 SGHRS and CDR2 YFSETQ come from the germline V gene. Between the trimmed V and J ends, which lost 1 base and 8 bases, there was a span of 7 bases. The CDR3 totals 12 residues. The CDR3 here is CASSLTTHEQFF. The CDR3 DNA sequence: TGCGCCAGCAGCTTGACTACCCATGAGCAGTTCTTC.

This clone showed up many times. DNA for the CDR3: TGTGCCTGGACCCCCAAGCGGGGGGCGAACACCGGGGAGCTGTTTTTT. This gives the protein CAWTPKRGANTGELFF. This chain joins TRBV30 and TRBJ2-2; 9 bases are shared with TRBD2. The germline CDR1 and CDR2 sequences are GTSNPN and SVGIG (reference sequence). V dropped 4 bases and J dropped 0; count of bases not matched to a gene: 6. The CDR3 extends over 16 amino acids.

The gene calls are TRBV12-3 or TRBV12-4 and TRBJ2-7, with unresolved D. Trimming took off 5 bases at V and 4 bases at J, with 9 bases between the two ends. The CDR3 totals 12 residues. CDR3 protein: CASSPSVYEQYF. In DNA form, the CDR3 reads TGTGCCAGCAGTCCCAGTGTTTACGAGCAGTACTTC.

This clone came up a few times. In DNA form, the CDR3 reads TGTGCCAGTAAGTTTGCAGGGAACTACAATGAGCAGTTCTTC. It specifies CASKFAGNYNEQFF. The chain is built from TRBV19 and TRBJ2-1; maybe TRBD1 (5 bases). The CDR3 runs 14 residues. Germline loops: CDR1 LNHDA, CDR2 SQIVND (reference sequence). Trimming shortened V by 7 bases and J by 3 bases, and 13 bases separated the two germline ends.